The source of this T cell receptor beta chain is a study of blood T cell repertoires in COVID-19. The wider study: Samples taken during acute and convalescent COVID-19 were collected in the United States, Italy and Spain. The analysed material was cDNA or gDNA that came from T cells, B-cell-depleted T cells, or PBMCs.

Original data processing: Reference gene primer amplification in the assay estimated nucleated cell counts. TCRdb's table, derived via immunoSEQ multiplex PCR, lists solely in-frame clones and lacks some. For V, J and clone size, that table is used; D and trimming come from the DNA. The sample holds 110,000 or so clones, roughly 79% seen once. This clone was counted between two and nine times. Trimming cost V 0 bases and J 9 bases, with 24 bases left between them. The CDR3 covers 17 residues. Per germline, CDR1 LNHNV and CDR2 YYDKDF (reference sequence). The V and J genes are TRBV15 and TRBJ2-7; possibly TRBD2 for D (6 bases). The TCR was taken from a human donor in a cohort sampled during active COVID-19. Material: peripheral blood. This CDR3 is CATSRDKGGASVVRQYF. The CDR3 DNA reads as TGTGCCACCAGCAGAGATAAGGGCGGGGCCAGCGTAGTCAGGCAGTACTTC.